The 20 T cell receptor beta chains presented below share a single source sample, sequenced in a study of T-cell memory formation after mild COVID-19. TCRdb passed the 5' RACE reads through MiXCR, listing each CDR3 protein once. The sample contains some 300,000 distinct CDR3 sequences, 20% to 25% of which appear only once. Sequencing was done on a sample of PBMCs or a T cell subset sorted from them (not recorded which). These TCRs come from a man between 18 and 35 years old who had mild COVID-19 (a few samples of this study predate the infection). Cell type and time point are not known.

The V gene is TRBV28, the J gene TRBJ2-2; 10 bases are shared with TRBD2. Germline loops: CDR1 MDHEN, CDR2 SYDVKM. Trimming cost V 1 base and J 1 base; bases outside gene matches: 3. The CDR3 consists of 17 residues. The DNA of the CDR3 is TGTGCCAGCAGTTTATCGGCTAGCGGGGGGAACACCGGGGAGCTGTTTTTT. It specifies CASSLSASGGNTGELFF.

This clonotype was detected only a few times. This chain links TRBV15 with TRBJ2-1, with 12 bases that match TRBD1. Germline assignment: CDR1 LNHNV and CDR2 YYDKDF (reference sequence). This CDR3 has 14 amino acids. V trimming: 8 bases; J trimming: 8 bases; junction bases outside the gene matches: 7. The chain's CDR3 is CATSRDRGPDEQFF. CDR3 coding DNA: TGTGCCACCTCCCGGGACAGGGGGCCCGATGAGCAGTTCTTC. Based on the CDR3 plus reference TRBV15 and TRBJ2-1, the full variable domain is DAMVIQNPRYQVTQFGKPVTLSCSQTLNHNVMYWYQQKSSQAPKLLFHYYDKDFNNEADTPDNFQSRRPNTSFCFLDIRSPGLGDTAMYLCATSRDRGPDEQFFGPGTRLTVL.

The rearrangement joins TRBV6-2 or TRBV6-3 to TRBJ1-5; D is perhaps TRBD1 (5 bases). Germline V CDR1 and CDR2: MNHEY, SVGEGT. Between the trimmed V and J ends, which lost 6 bases and 0 bases, there was a span of 9 bases. The CDR3 spans 14 residues. As DNA, the CDR3 is TGTGCCAGCAGAGCCGGGGCTAGCAATCAGCCCCAGCATTTT. Its protein product is CASRAGASNQPQHF.

Only one count was recorded for this clonotype. The rearrangement joins TRBV6-2 or TRBV6-3 to TRBJ2-1; D possibly corresponds to TRBD1 (6 bases). This CDR3 is 16 amino acids long. The V and J ends lost 6 bases and 3 bases respectively, with 18 bases between them. Looked up from germline, CDR1 is MNHEY and CDR2 is SVGEGT. The DNA of the CDR3 is TGTGCCAGCAGGCCAATCGGTACGGGACACTACAATGAGCAGTTCTTC. Translated: CASRPIGTGHYNEQFF.

This sequence joins TRBV7-8 and TRBJ1-5; possible D gene TRBD1, 6 bases. V lost 0 bases to trimming and J lost 6 bases, with 12 bases between them. Germline V gene sequence: CDR1 SGHVS, CDR2 FQNEAQ. The CDR3 contains 15 residues. CDR3 sequence (DNA): TGTGCCAGCAGCTTAGCGCGAGGGGGGCCTCAGCCCCAGCATTTT. Translation gives CASSLARGGPQPQHF.

Ten or more counts support this clonotype. The chain employs TRBV7-2 and TRBJ2-3; D possibly corresponds to TRBD2 (5 bases). The V and J ends lost 8 bases and 2 bases respectively, with 17 bases between them. The CDR3 totals 15 residues. Germline assignment: CDR1 SGHTA and CDR2 FQGNSA. For the CDR3, the DNA is TGTGCCAGCCTCACGGCACGGGGAATCACAGATACGCAGTATTTT. It is translated as CASLTARGITDTQYF.

This clonotype was detected only a few times. This rearrangement joins TRBV12-3 or TRBV12-4 to TRBJ2-3; D not certain. Trimming stripped 5 bases from V and 6 bases from J, with 21 bases between. CDR3 size: 16 residues. Here the CDR3 DNA reads TGTGCCAGCAGTCCGGGTGGACGGAACTTGTTGGATACGCAGTATTTT. It translates to CASSPGGRNLLDTQYF.

J is TRBJ1-1 and V is TRBV6-5, with D uncertain. CDR1 MNHEY and CDR2 SVGAGI come from the germline V gene. The CDR3 spans 15 residues. V gave up 4 bases and J gave up 1 base, with 13 bases separating them. In nucleotides, the CDR3 is TGTGCCAGCAGTTGGGGTGGGAGCAGGAACACTGAAGCTTTCTTT. Protein product: CASSWGGSRNTEAFF.

This clonotype was seen a few times. The chain couples TRBV5-1 to TRBJ1-1; maybe TRBD1 (5 bases). The CDR3 consists of 14 residues. The V gene's germline CDR1 is SGHRS and CDR2 YFSETQ. V shed 3 bases and J shed 1 base, with 10 bases lying between them. The CDR3 sequence is CASSSGTQNTEAFF. CDR3 bases: TGCGCCAGCAGCTCCGGGACTCAGAACACTGAAGCTTTCTTT.

This rearrangement joins TRBV3-1 to TRBJ2-7; TRBD1 matches at 10 bases. Germline loops: CDR1 LGHDT, CDR2 YNNKEL (reference sequence). CDR3 length: 14 amino acids. Trimming removed 3 bases from V and 3 bases from J; junction bases left unmatched: 2. The DNA of the CDR3 is TGTGCCAGCAGCCACAGGGACAGGGGCTACGAGCAGTACGTC. Translating it yields CASSHRDRGYEQYV.

The sample holds a few counts of this clonotype. This chain joins TRBV5-1 and TRBJ2-1, with D unclear. Between the trimmed V and J ends, which lost 4 bases and 9 bases, there was a span of 11 bases. Germline loops: CDR1 SGHRS, CDR2 YFSETQ. This CDR3 has 12 amino acids. Here the CDR3 reads CASSTYDSEQFF. The CDR3 coding sequence is TGCGCCAGCAGCACTTATGATAGTGAGCAGTTCTTC.

The J gene is TRBJ1-3, the V gene TRBV9; no reliable D call. The V end lost 3 bases, the J end lost 4 bases, and 17 bases lay between the germline ends. The germline gives CDR1 SGDLS, CDR2 YYNGEE. The CDR3 covers 16 residues. CDR3 region: CASSGARAKPGNTIYF. The CDR3 DNA reads as TGTGCCAGCAGCGGAGCCCGGGCCAAGCCAGGAAACACCATATATTTT.

This clonotype was seen a few times. The chain carries TRBV19 and TRBJ1-1; D is perhaps TRBD1 (5 bases). V dropped 6 bases and J dropped 5 bases, with 22 bases sitting between them. Germline loops: CDR1 LNHDA, CDR2 SQIVND (reference sequence). This CDR3 region has 16 residues. CDR3 residues: CASSRLGARLRTEAFF. CDR3 in DNA: TGTGCCAGTAGCCGCCTCGGGGCCCGGCTTAGGACTGAAGCTTTCTTT.

This clonotype was counted ten times or more. This rearrangement joins TRBV9 to TRBJ2-1, with a weak D call TRBD2 (5 bases). The V end lost 5 bases, the J end lost 4 bases, and 10 bases lay between the germline ends. The CDR3 consists of 13 residues. Germline loops: CDR1 SGDLS, CDR2 YYNGEE. CDR3 amino acids: CASSVGDYNEQFF. CDR3 coding DNA: TGTGCCAGCAGTGTCGGGGATTACAATGAGCAGTTCTTC.

This clonotype was seen more than once but under ten times. V usage is TRBV6-1 and J usage is TRBJ2-7, with 8 bases matching TRBD1. This CDR3 has 13 amino acids. V was pared by 8 bases and J by 3 bases, with 6 bases of the junction left unmatched. Germline V CDR1 and CDR2: MNHNS, SASEGT. CDR3 region: CASRTGNLYEQYV. In DNA, the CDR3 is TGTGCCAGCCGGACAGGGAACCTCTACGAGCAGTACGTC.

The chain joins TRBV11-2 to TRBJ2-5; TRBD2 might be the D (6 bases). CDR1 is SGHAT, CDR2 FQNNGV, per germline. With 5 bases removed from V and 1 base from J, the gap between germline ends came to 11 bases. CDR3 length: 14 amino acids. CDR3 nucleotide sequence: TGTGCCAGCAGCATATCGCGGGGCCAAGAGACCCAGTACTTC. Protein sequence: CASSISRGQETQYF.

In this sample, this clonotype turned up a few times. This sequence joins TRBV20-1 and TRBJ2-3, with D maybe TRBD1 (6 bases). Germline loops: CDR1 DFQATT, CDR2 SNEGSKA (reference sequence). This CDR3 has 12 amino acids. The CDR3 coding sequence is TGCAGCGGGTGCAAGGGGGTCGATACGCAGTATTTT. It specifies CSGCKGVDTQYF.

This clonotype was seen repeatedly, ten times or more. The gene calls are TRBV7-3 and TRBJ2-1; perhaps TRBD2 as D (6 bases). The germline V gene has CDR1 SGHTA and CDR2 FQGTGA. The CDR3 length is 13 residues. The V end was cut by 0 bases, the J end by 8 bases, with 8 bases between. Here the CDR3 reads CASSLTAGYEQFF. In DNA, the CDR3 is TGTGCCAGCAGCTTAACTGCGGGGTATGAGCAGTTCTTC.

V gene TRBV29-1 combines with J gene TRBJ2-1, with a possible D match to TRBD1 (5 bases). V was clipped by 1 base and J by 7 bases, with 8 bases between them. Germline V gene data show CDR1 as SQVTM and CDR2 as ANQGSEA. The CDR3 is 12 residues long. The CDR3 spells CSVEGGANEQFF. Written as DNA, the CDR3 is TGCAGCGTTGAAGGGGGCGCGAATGAGCAGTTCTTC.

This clonotype turned up a few times. This chain uses TRBV5-1 with TRBJ2-7; 9 nucleotides match TRBD2. V lost 1 base to trimming and J lost 7 bases; unmatched junction nucleotides: 6. The CDR3 has 14 amino acids. From germline, CDR1 is SGHRS and CDR2 YFSETQ. The CDR3 bases are TGCGCCAGCAGCTTGAGTAGCGGGGGTGGAGAGCAGTACTTC. It encodes CASSLSSGGGEQYF. Looking up the rest from reference TRBV5-1 and TRBJ2-7 gives the full variable domain: KAGVTQTPRYLIKTRGQQVTLSCSPISGHRSVSWYQQTPGQGLQFLFEYFSETQRNKGNFPGRFSGRQFSNSRSEMNVSTLELGDSALYLCASSLSSGGGEQYFGPGTRLTVT.